This T cell receptor beta chain is drawn from a study of CD8+CD57+ T cells in acquired aplastic anemia. The CDR3 contains 13 residues. Germline trimming cut 10 bases from V and 4 bases from J; bases unmatched to any gene: 4. From germline, CDR1 is ENHRY and CDR2 SYGVKD. The study profiled TCR beta VDJ and CDR3 using genomic DNA as template. In TCRdb, the reads were re-called with MiXCR into one record per CDR3 protein. Among under 250,000 distinct CDR3 sequences, roughly two thirds were seen once, and the ten largest hold roughly 64%. CD8+CD57+ cell expansion had been shown by flow cytometry in patients chosen for sequencing.

V and J are TRBV10-3 and TRBJ2-2; 9 bases align to TRBD1. The sample taken for sequencing was sorted CD4+, CD8+, or CD8+CD57+ T cells (not recorded which) from PBMCs. This receptor was obtained from a human donor with aplastic anemia. This chain's CDR3 is CASWTGATGELFF. CDR3 bases: TGTGCCAGTTGGACAGGGGCCACCGGGGAGCTGTTTTTT.